The subject of this entry is one TCR beta chain. All patients were treatment-naive before thyroid surgery. This entry is derived from a study of metastatic and nonmetastatic thyroid tumors. For the study at large: It was across blood and tumor or nodule tissue from malignant and benign thyroid patients that repertoires were compared.

TCRdb re-clonotyped the PCR reads via MiXCR. The sample has roughly 40,000 clones, around 17% seen once. The J segment lost 4 bases and the V segment lost 7 bases, leaving 4 bases of the junction unmatched. The germline V gene has CDR1 MNHEY and CDR2 SVGEGT. CDR3 length: 14 amino acids. The chain recombines TRBV6-2 or TRBV6-3 with TRBJ2-1, with 10 bases lining up with TRBD2. Sequencing was carried out using tumor tissue. The TCR comes from a female donor with papillary thyroid cancer or a benign thyroid nodule (not recorded which). Some clones in this sample may be carry-over from other donors' samples. The DNA of the CDR3 is TGTGCCAGCACTATTAGCGGGGGGTACAATGAGCAGTTCTTC. It specifies CASTISGGYNEQFF.